This entry features one T cell receptor beta chain sequence. Its antigen is unknown. The record originates from a study of cytomegalovirus exposure and HLA in healthy donors. The PCR employed 60 Vbeta primers together with 13 Jbeta primers. The method was immunoSEQ multiplex PCR; TCRdb's version includes in-frame clones alone and lacks a portion of them. The table includes about 170,000 clones, 70% to 90% detected once. Study-wide findings and caveats: A later analysis showed TCR association rates differing by HLA locus, peaking at DRB1 and lowest at HLA-C. Likely technical artifact: a cluster of highly shared sequence variants. Beyond CMV serostatus, there was no information to go on about immune exposure. An apparent linkage of common viral pathogens to several of the most significant clusters emerged in a later analysis.

Trimming removed 4 bases from V and 6 bases from J; junction bases left unmatched: 2. Germline CDR1 and CDR2: SGHRS and YFSETQ. The CDR3 loop spans 13 amino acids. The clonotype was recovered from a girl aged 5 to 17 in good health and CMV-seropositive. This chain links TRBV5-1 with TRBJ2-1, with 9 bases identical to TRBD1. Sequenced material: PBMCs. The CDR3 here is CASSRDRVNEQFF. Here the CDR3 DNA reads TGCGCCAGCAGCCGGGACAGGGTCAATGAGCAGTTCTTC.